One T cell receptor beta chain is described in this entry. Its specificity is unknown. Looked up from germline, CDR1 is SNHLY and CDR2 is FYNNEI. Trimming shortened V by 4 bases and J by 1 base, and 10 bases separated the two germline ends. CDR3 length equals 15 residues. This sample is part of a study of cytomegalovirus exposure and HLA in healthy donors. Primers for the PCR totalled 60 Vbeta and 13 Jbeta. Some clones are missing from TCRdb's copy, which holds only in-frame ones; the method was immunoSEQ multiplex PCR. This table has tens of thousands of clones, 78% appearing once. Study conclusions and caveats: The majority of CMV-associated TCR beta chains were reported as apparently HLA-restricted in a later analysis. Fewer than 200 TCR beta chains were listed as cytomegalovirus-associated. For TCR beta chains, V- and J-gene trimming was later linked to a missense DCLRE1C variant. The presence/absence work took it that sequencing depth was about the same across donors.

This TCR was recovered from a man aged 40-50 years in good health and CMV-seronegative. The sample was PBMCs. The chain is built from TRBV2 and TRBJ2-2, with D possibly being TRBD1 (6 bases). CDR3 residues: CASSARQVNTGELFF. The CDR3 region has the DNA TGTGCCAGCAGTGCTCGACAGGTGAACACCGGGGAGCTGTTTTTT. Combining the CDR3 with reference TRBV2 and TRBJ2-2 gives the whole variable domain EPEVTQTPSHQVTQMGQEVILRCVPISNHLYFYWYRQILGQKVEFLVSFYNNEISEKSEIFDDQFSVERPDGSNFTLKIRSTKLEDSAMYFCASSARQVNTGELFFGEGSRLTVL.